This T cell receptor (beta chain) was captured in a study of radiation and T cells in renal cell carcinoma (dated by TCRdb to the early 2020s). Broadly, across the study: In total, 50 to 55 samples, comprising 26 tumors and 27 peripheral blood samples, were subjected to TCR beta sequencing. The last blood draw occurred 4 weeks after radiation, at the same time as nephrectomy. Across all 55 or so samples, 4,016,671 unique CDR3 nucleotide sequences, encoding 2,658,974 unique CDR3 amino acid sequences, were identified. The paper as a whole reports these results and caveats: An increase in top tumor clonotypes in blood was observed from baseline to 2 weeks post-radiation, followed by contraction by 4 weeks, which was taken to suggest transient expansion of tumor-resident clones. Dynamics of the blood repertoire were not tracked past 4 weeks after treatment. Because pretreatment tumor biopsies were not available, the baseline intratumoral presence of clonotypes could not be determined. Because the trial had a single-armed design, the trial could not examine how radiation dose or scheduling affected the TCR repertoire.

TCR beta libraries were generated from genomic DNA with the immunoSEQ kit, following the manufacturer's recommendations. To prepare the libraries, a first multiplex PCR with proprietary primers was run, followed by a second PCR that added unique barcodes, and a bead cleanup was done after each round. Each sample batch included a kit-provided positive control reaction and a negative control reaction. The final libraries underwent checking on an Agilent 4200 TapeStation D1000 ScreenTape, volumetric pooling, and quantification by qPCR. Sequencing was performed on an Illumina NextSeq500 with a MidOutput 150-cycle cartridge, and 156 Read1 and 15 Index1 cycles were run with kit custom primers. The pooled library was loaded at about 1 pM, and around 20% PhiX control was spiked in. Per the authors' processing: Vendor-processed data were analyzed in R, and a clonotype was defined as all T cells sharing the same CDR3 nucleotide sequence. For clone abundance analyses, frequencies were normalized to the 10,000 most abundant clones in each sample. Public T cell clones, which averaged fewer than five per sample, were excluded before analysis. An abundance difference of at least 32-fold between compartments was the criterion for calling clonotypes tumor-enriched or baseline blood-enriched. Clonotypes expanded or contracted between blood time points were identified with a beta-binomial differential abundance model. Tumor-blood repertoire similarity was measured with the Baroni-Urbani and Buser coefficient, and groups were compared using two-tailed Wilcoxon tests in R. TCRdb limited this immuneACCESS table to in-frame rearrangements with V and J called. A share of clones is missing; checked studies link under half to unresolved V genes, and the rest is unexplained. Clone size and V and J calls were adopted from that table, with D and trimming inferred from the DNA. Recorded for this sample are approximately 150,000 clones; 75% to 90% of them occurred a single time. The leading ten clones occupy around 17% of the sample.

Counted from cysteine to phenylalanine, this CDR3 has 15 amino acids. Here the CDR3 DNA is all that survives: 45 bases in frame from base 1. The germline ends are 15 bases apart after V is trimmed by 3 bases and J by 6 bases. CDR1 SGHTA and CDR2 FQGNSA were looked up in the germline V gene. With respect to this clone: Its antigen is currently not known. Per-nucleotide qualities are absent, and no much larger clonotype sits a single base away.

The time point tag for this specimen amounts to: blood 4 weeks post-SBRT, at nephrectomy. Sample treatment or condition, as interpreted from the label and publication: 15 Gy SBRT to primary tumor, nephrectomy 4 weeks later. Samples were obtained from a clinical trial, in which 15 Gy stereotactic body radiation therapy was delivered to primary renal cell carcinomas and nephrectomy was performed 4 weeks later. Serial peripheral blood from radiation-treated patients was sampled at baseline, 2 weeks and 4 weeks after SBRT to track tumor-enriched clonotypes. Renal cell carcinoma with clear cell pathology was present in all patients. Genomic DNA for TCR sequencing was prepared using the QIAamp DNA Blood Mini Kit (Qiagen). Samples were included in the analyses only if all quality control checks were passed.

The rearrangement joined TRBV7-2 to TRBJ1-5; a tentative D call is TRBD1 (6 bases match). The TCR was taken from a woman between 50 and 59 years old with renal cell carcinoma. The sequencing here drew on blood, taken from a patient whose treatment included radiotherapy and nephrectomy. The base sequence is TGTGCCAGCAGCTTTCAGGGGTCAATGGTTCAGCCCCAGCATTTT. It codes for CASSFQGSMVQPQHF.